One sample yielded the 10 T cell receptor beta chains listed below, sequenced in a study of blood T cells in healthy people across ages. Combining a sample-barcoded 5' primer with a J-beta primer mix, a second PCR ran for roughly 7 to 11 cycles. TCRdb ran MiXCR on the 5' RACE reads and lists one entry per CDR3 protein. The sample has 800,000 to 950,000 distinct CDR3 sequences; roughly 43% are singletons. The sequenced sample was blood. The source is a man aged 25 to 40 in good health.

There are many counts of this clonotype. The chain combines TRBV7-9 with TRBJ2-7; D gene unclear. From germline, CDR1 is SEHNR and CDR2 FQNEAQ (reference sequence). V was clipped by 5 bases and J by 2 bases, with 10 bases between them. The CDR3 sequence is 13 residues long. The CDR3 bases are TGTGCCAGCAGCCACGGAACCACCTACGAGCAGTACTTC. It is translated as CASSHGTTYEQYF.

This clonotype was seen a handful of times. The V gene is TRBV2, the J gene TRBJ2-5; 7 bases line up with TRBD1. There are 15 residues in the CDR3. Germline V lookup: CDR1 SNHLY, CDR2 FYNNEI. With 6 bases clipped from V and 3 bases from J, the junction kept 10 bases outside the gene matches. The CDR3 loop reads CASRALGTAEETQYF. CDR3 in DNA: TGTGCCAGCAGGGCCCTTGGGACAGCCGAAGAGACCCAGTACTTC.

The V gene is TRBV28, the J gene TRBJ1-5, with D perhaps matching TRBD1 (5 bases). The CDR3 has 14 amino acids. Trimming stripped 2 bases from V and 6 bases from J, with 11 bases between. Germline CDR1 and CDR2: MDHEN and SYDVKM. This CDR3 is CASSLTGVAQPQHF. The CDR3 DNA is TGTGCCAGCAGTTTAACGGGGGTTGCTCAGCCCCAGCATTTT.

DNA for the CDR3: TGTGCCAGCACCGACGGGACAGGGGTCTACAATGAGCAGTTCTTC. Residues: CASTDGTGVYNEQFF. The V gene is TRBV27, the J gene TRBJ2-1; TRBD1 aligns across 10 bases. The germline CDR1 and CDR2 sequences are MNHEY and SMNVEV (reference sequence). CDR3 length: 15 amino acids. Trimming at V came to 7 bases and at J to 3 bases, leaving 6 bases not matched to a gene.

The chain uses TRBV4-3 and TRBJ2-7, with a tentative D call TRBD2 (5 bases). CDR1 LGHNA and CDR2 YSLEER come from the germline V gene. This CDR3 is built from 15 residues. Trimming cost V 0 bases and J 2 bases, with 11 bases left between them. CDR3 residues: CASSQDKDGTYEQYF. The DNA for the CDR3 is TGCGCCAGCAGCCAAGATAAAGACGGGACCTACGAGCAGTACTTC.

The DNA for the CDR3 is TGTGCCAGCAAATTTAGCGGGGGGACCACAGATACGCAGTATTTT. It specifies CASKFSGGTTDTQYF. The V and J genes are TRBV12-3 or TRBV12-4 and TRBJ2-3, with TRBD2 identical over 10 bases. The CDR3 runs 15 residues. With V trimmed by 7 bases and J by 2 bases, 6 bases remained unmatched.

The J gene is TRBJ2-5, the V gene TRBV30; TRBD1 might be the D (5 bases). With the DNA end fitting TRBJ2-7 better, the J assignment may be wrong. CDR1 is GTSNPN, CDR2 SVGIG, per germline (reference sequence). This CDR3 is built from 12 residues. The chain's CDR3 is CAWSRVEREQYF. CDR3 bases: TGTGCCTGGAGCAGGGTCGAGCGCGAGCAGTACTTC.

This rearrangement joins TRBV6-2 or TRBV6-3 to TRBJ2-5; 8 positions agree with TRBD2. CDR3 size: 16 residues. Germline V CDR1 and CDR2: MNHEY, SVGEGT. V shed 4 bases, J shed 3 bases, and the junction held 10 bases outside the gene matches. In DNA form, the CDR3 reads TGTGCCAGCAGTTCCGTCCCCGCAGCGGGGGAAGAGACCCAGTACTTC. Translating gives CASSSVPAAGEETQYF.

This chain connects TRBV6-5 to TRBJ1-2, with D unresolved. Germline V CDR1 and CDR2: MNHEY, SVGAGI. The CDR3 is made up of 14 amino acids. V lost 6 bases, J lost 0 bases, and 11 bases lay in between. CDR3 protein: CASSRPNSNYGYTF. CDR3 in DNA: TGTGCCAGCAGCCGACCGAATTCTAACTATGGCTACACCTTC.

This chain uses TRBV19 with TRBJ1-5; D ambiguous. V was clipped by 1 base and J by 2 bases, with 12 bases between them. Germline CDR1 is LNHDA and CDR2 is SQIVND (reference sequence). This CDR3 has 16 residues. CDR3 sequence: CASSIVGGLGNQPQHF. Written as DNA, the CDR3 is TGTGCCAGTAGTATAGTAGGCGGACTGGGCAATCAGCCCCAGCATTTT. Looking up the rest from reference TRBV19 and TRBJ1-5 gives the full variable domain: DGGITQSPKYLFRKEGQNVTLSCEQNLNHDAMYWYRQDPGQGLRLIYYSQIVNDFQKGDIAEGYSVSREKKESFPLTVTSAQKNPTAFYLCASSIVGGLGNQPQHFGDGTRLSIL.